This is a list of T cell receptor beta chains from one sample in a study of beta chain features in type 1 diabetes. This table comes from immunoSEQ multiplex PCR, and its TCRdb copy is limited to in-frame clones, with some not included. The sample lists almost 350,000 clones; about 18% were seen once. Sequencing was carried out using naive CD4+ T cells from blood. Receptors originate from a woman between 18 and 29 years old in good health. Each CDR3 is given with its conserved first and last residue. The order of the fields is J gene, D gene, V gene, clone size, CDR3 DNA, CDR3 protein. D genes are given only for firm matches. Clone size is stated in some rows and not others, as once, few, many or a class when expanded.

TRBJ1-2,-,TRBV15,-,TGTGCCACCTCGGGGGGAACCTATGGCTACACCTTC,CATSGGTYGYTF
TRBJ2-7,-,TRBV7-3,-,TGTGCCAGCAGCTCCCAGGACAGGGAGGGTTATCGGTACTTC,CASSSQDREGYRYF
TRBJ2-1,-,TRBV7-9,-,TGTGCCAGCAGCTCCAGCGGGCAGGGCAGCGAGCAGTTCTTC,CASSSSGQGSEQFF
TRBJ1-1,-,TRBV7-9,-,TGTGCCAGCAGCTTAGTCCCAGAGAACACTGAAGCTTTCTTT,CASSLVPENTEAFF
TRBJ2-7,TRBD2,TRBV7-9,few,TGTGCCAGCAGCCCAGGACTAGCGGGAAACGAGCAGTACTTC,CASSPGLAGNEQYF
TRBJ2-4,-,TRBV5-1,few,TGCGCCAGCAGCTTGGCCGTTTACACAGGTCCCACATCAGGAAACATTCAGTACTTC,CASSLAVYTGPTSGNIQYF
TRBJ2-7,-,TRBV30,-,TGTGCCTGGAGGGAGGCCCTGGGGCAGGGGAACTACGAGCAGTACTTC,CAWREALGQGNYEQYF
TRBJ2-4,-,TRBV7-9,few,TGTGCCAGCAGCTCCCGGGACTTTTCAAACATTCAGTACTTC,CASSSRDFSNIQYF
TRBJ2-3,TRBD2,TRBV4-1,few,TGCGCCAGCACCGGAATACTGGGACTAGCGGGTCCCAGGGCCGCAGATACGCAGTATTTT,CASTGILGLAGPRAADTQYF
TRBJ1-1,-,TRBV30,-,TGTGCCTGGAGTCAGATTGGACTCGGACGAACCCAAGCTTTCTTT,CAWSQIGLGRTQAFF
TRBJ2-1,TRBD2,TRBV6-5,few,TGTGCCAGCAGTTACCCGGGACTAGCAGTCAATGAGCAGTTCTTC,CASSYPGLAVNEQFF
TRBJ2-7,-,TRBV5-4,-,TGTGCCAGCAGCCGAGGGGGCTCCTACGAGCAGTACTTC,CASSRGGSYEQYF
TRBJ1-2,TRBD1,TRBV15,-,TGTGCCACCAGCAGAGCCTCACGGAGACAGGGATCGACCTTC,CATSRASRRQGSTF
TRBJ2-1,TRBD2,TRBV5-4,-,TGTGCCAGCAGCTGGCCCGGGACTAGCTCCTACAATGAGCAGTTCTTC,CASSWPGTSSYNEQFF
TRBJ2-1,TRBD2,TRBV9,few,TGTGCCACCTCCAGTAGCGGGAGGGCGCCAGATGAGCAGTTCTTC,CATSSSGRAPDEQFF
TRBJ2-7,TRBD1,TRBV7-8,-,TGTGCCAGCAGCTTAGGACAGGGGGCCGGCGACGAGCAGTACTTC,CASSLGQGAGDEQYF
TRBJ2-1,TRBD2,TRBV5-1,-,TGCGCCAGCAGCTTGGATCTAGCGGATTACAATGAGCAGTTCTTC,CASSLDLADYNEQFF
TRBJ2-1,-,TRBV9,few,TGTGCCAGCAGCGTGGGCGGACTATACAATGAGCAGTTCTTC,CASSVGGLYNEQFF
TRBJ2-2,TRBD2,TRBV30,few,TGTGCACATTCAAGGACTAGGAACACCGGGGAGCTGTTTTTT,CAHSRTRNTGELFF
TRBJ2-7,-,TRBV14,-,TGTGCCAGCAGCCGCGGGACAGAACCCTACGAGCAGTACTTC,CASSRGTEPYEQYF
TRBJ1-4,TRBD1,TRBV13,-,TGTGCCAGCAGCCCCGGACAGGGTTTTGAAAAACTGTTTTTT,CASSPGQGFEKLFF
TRBJ1-2,-,TRBV6-1,-,TGTGCCAGCAGTGCCCCGGAGGGGCGCGGTTATGGCTACACCTTC,CASSAPEGRGYGYTF
TRBJ1-2,-,TRBV19,once,TGTGCCAGTACCCCCGGTCCTTCGATTTCCTTCTACACCTTC,CASTPGPSISFYTF
TRBJ2-5,TRBD1,TRBV5-4,few,TGTGCCAGTCAACAGGGGGCTGGGGAGACCCAGTACTTC,CASQQGAGETQYF
TRBJ2-4,TRBD1,TRBV4-3,few,TGCGCCAGCAGCCAAGATCCCGGGACAGATCAGTACTTC,CASSQDPGTDQYF
TRBJ1-2,TRBD1,TRBV10-3,-,TGTGCCATCCGAGTCTACGGACAGGGACCTAACTATGGCTACACCTTC,CAIRVYGQGPNYGYTF